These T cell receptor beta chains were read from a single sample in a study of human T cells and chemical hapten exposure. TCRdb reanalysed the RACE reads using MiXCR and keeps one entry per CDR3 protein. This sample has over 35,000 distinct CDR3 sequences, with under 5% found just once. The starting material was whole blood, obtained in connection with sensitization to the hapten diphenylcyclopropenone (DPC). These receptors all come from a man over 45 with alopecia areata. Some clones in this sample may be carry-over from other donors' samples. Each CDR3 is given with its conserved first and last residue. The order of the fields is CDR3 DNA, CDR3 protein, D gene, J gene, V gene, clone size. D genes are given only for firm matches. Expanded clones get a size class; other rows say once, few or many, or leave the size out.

cdr3_nt: TGTGCCAGCAGCCGCCCAGGGGGCGCCGACCCCTACGAGCAGTACTTC
cdr3_aa: CASSRPGGADPYEQYF
d_call: TRBD1
j_call: TRBJ2-7
v_call: TRBV7-9
clone_size: many

cdr3_nt: TGTGCCAGCAGCTCCGTTCTCGGACAGGGCAGCCATCAGCCCCAGCATTTT
cdr3_aa: CASSSVLGQGSHQPQHF
d_call: TRBD1
j_call: TRBJ1-5
v_call: TRBV7-9
clone_size: many

cdr3_nt: TGTGCCAGCAGTCACGGAGAGAACACTGAAGCTTTCTTT
cdr3_aa: CASSHGENTEAFF
d_call: -
j_call: TRBJ1-1
v_call: TRBV27
clone_size: many

cdr3_nt: TGTGCCAGCAGCCTTATGAACACTGAAGCTTTCTTT
cdr3_aa: CASSLMNTEAFF
d_call: -
j_call: TRBJ1-1
v_call: TRBV7-9
clone_size: many

cdr3_nt: TGTGCCAGCAGTGAAAGAATGGGCAATCAGCCCCAGCATTTT
cdr3_aa: CASSERMGNQPQHF
d_call: -
j_call: TRBJ1-5
v_call: TRBV6-1
clone_size: many

cdr3_nt: TGTGCCAGCAGTCTCCTTCGGACAGGGAACGAGCAGTACTTC
cdr3_aa: CASSLLRTGNEQYF
d_call: TRBD1
j_call: TRBJ2-7
v_call: TRBV6-6
clone_size: few

cdr3_nt: TGCGCCAGCAGCCAAGATCACCGCGGGATTAGCACAGATACGCAGTATTTT
cdr3_aa: CASSQDHRGISTDTQYF
d_call: -
j_call: TRBJ2-3
v_call: TRBV4-3
clone_size: many

cdr3_nt: TGCAGCGTGTTCAGACAGGGGGGAAATACGCAGTATTTT
cdr3_aa: CSVFRQGGNTQYF
d_call: TRBD1
j_call: TRBJ2-3
v_call: TRBV29-1
clone_size: many

cdr3_nt: TGTGCCAGCAGTTTGGCAGACCCTGGAAACACCATATATTTT
cdr3_aa: CASSLADPGNTIYF
d_call: -
j_call: TRBJ1-3
v_call: TRBV12-3/TRBV12-4
clone_size: many

cdr3_nt: TGTGCCAGCAGTGAAGCCCAAGGGACTATCAGTCGCACGCAGTATTTT
cdr3_aa: CASSEAQGTISRTQYF
d_call: TRBD2
j_call: TRBJ2-3
v_call: TRBV6-1
clone_size: -

cdr3_nt: TGTGCCAGCAGTTATCAGGATCAGCCCCAGCATTTT
cdr3_aa: CASSYQDQPQHF
d_call: -
j_call: TRBJ1-5
v_call: TRBV6-6
clone_size: many

cdr3_nt: TGTGCCTGGAGTCGAGGGGGAAAGGGAGCTGGCTACACCTTC
cdr3_aa: CAWSRGGKGAGYTF
d_call: -
j_call: TRBJ1-2
v_call: TRBV30
clone_size: few

cdr3_nt: TGTGCCAGCAGTTACGAAACACCGGGGAATCAGCCCCAGCATTTT
cdr3_aa: CASSYETPGNQPQHF
d_call: -
j_call: TRBJ1-5
v_call: TRBV6-2/TRBV6-3
clone_size: many

cdr3_nt: TGCGCCAGCAGCTTGGGACAGATCTATGGCTACACCTTC
cdr3_aa: CASSLGQIYGYTF
d_call: -
j_call: TRBJ1-2
v_call: TRBV5-1
clone_size: many

cdr3_nt: TGTGCCAGCAGCCAAGAACAGTTCTATGGCTACACCTTC
cdr3_aa: CASSQEQFYGYTF
d_call: -
j_call: TRBJ1-2
v_call: TRBV3-1
clone_size: many

cdr3_nt: TGTGCCAGCAGTGAGGTAGCAGGCAGAGCTTTCTTT
cdr3_aa: CASSEVAGRAFF
d_call: -
j_call: TRBJ1-1
v_call: TRBV2
clone_size: many

cdr3_nt: TGCAGTGCTCGGGTGGGCAGGGAGTACAATGAGCAGTTCTTC
cdr3_aa: CSARVGREYNEQFF
d_call: -
j_call: TRBJ2-1
v_call: TRBV20-1
clone_size: many

cdr3_nt: TGTGCCATCAGTAACTCTACATTATCCTACGAGCAGTACTTC
cdr3_aa: CAISNSTLSYEQYF
d_call: -
j_call: TRBJ2-7
v_call: TRBV10-3
clone_size: many

cdr3_nt: TGTGCCAGCAGCTTAGCCGCCCCCGCAGGGGGGGGTGAAAAACTGTTTTTT
cdr3_aa: CASSLAAPAGGGEKLFF
d_call: TRBD1
j_call: TRBJ1-4
v_call: TRBV7-2
clone_size: many

cdr3_nt: TGTGCCAGCAGCTTTACAACAGGGGGCTGGTCTGAAGCTTTCTTT
cdr3_aa: CASSFTTGGWSEAFF
d_call: TRBD1
j_call: TRBJ1-1
v_call: TRBV7-8
clone_size: many

cdr3_nt: TGCGCCAGCAGCTTTGATAAAGAGACCCAGTACTTC
cdr3_aa: CASSFDKETQYF
d_call: -
j_call: TRBJ2-5
v_call: TRBV5-1
clone_size: few

cdr3_nt: TGTGCCAGCAGTTTGTCACAGGGCGATGAGCAGTTCTTC
cdr3_aa: CASSLSQGDEQFF
d_call: -
j_call: TRBJ2-1
v_call: TRBV12-3/TRBV12-4
clone_size: many

cdr3_nt: TGCGCCAGCACCCTTCGGACAGGGGGCATGGATTCACCCCTCCACTTT
cdr3_aa: CASTLRTGGMDSPLHF
d_call: TRBD1
j_call: TRBJ1-6
v_call: TRBV5-1
clone_size: many

cdr3_nt: TGTGCCAGCAGCACAGGCCGTCGCATCACCGGGGAGCTGTTTTTT
cdr3_aa: CASSTGRRITGELFF
d_call: -
j_call: TRBJ2-2
v_call: TRBV6-5
clone_size: many

cdr3_nt: TGTGCCAGCAGTTACCGGGACCGCACAGATACGCAGTATTTT
cdr3_aa: CASSYRDRTDTQYF
d_call: -
j_call: TRBJ2-3
v_call: TRBV2
clone_size: many

cdr3_nt: TGTGCCAGCAGCCTCGAAGGGAGTCCCCTCCACTTT
cdr3_aa: CASSLEGSPLHF
d_call: -
j_call: TRBJ1-6
v_call: TRBV28
clone_size: many

cdr3_nt: TGTGCCTGGAGTGTAGTCCAAGGTTCACAATCTGGGGCCAACGTCCTGACTTTC
cdr3_aa: CAWSVVQGSQSGANVLTF
d_call: -
j_call: TRBJ2-6
v_call: TRBV30
clone_size: many

cdr3_nt: TGTGCCAGCAGTCCGACAGGGGGAGAAACCGGGGAGCTGTTTTTT
cdr3_aa: CASSPTGGETGELFF
d_call: TRBD1
j_call: TRBJ2-2
v_call: TRBV2
clone_size: many

cdr3_nt: TGTGCCAGCAGCTTAGGCAGGAACACCGGGGAGCTGTTTTTT
cdr3_aa: CASSLGRNTGELFF
d_call: -
j_call: TRBJ2-2
v_call: TRBV7-8
clone_size: many

cdr3_nt: TGCGCCAGCAGCTTGTTAGGTCAGGGGGTTCAAGAGACCCAGTACTTC
cdr3_aa: CASSLLGQGVQETQYF
d_call: TRBD1
j_call: TRBJ2-5
v_call: TRBV5-1
clone_size: many

cdr3_nt: TGTGCCAGCAGCTCCCAGCGGGTGCTCACCGGGGAGCTGTTTTTT
cdr3_aa: CASSSQRVLTGELFF
d_call: -
j_call: TRBJ2-2
v_call: TRBV7-9
clone_size: many

cdr3_nt: TGTGCCAGCAGCTTTGAACGACAGTCCCGGCTCTACAATGAGCAGTTCTTC
cdr3_aa: CASSFERQSRLYNEQFF
d_call: -
j_call: TRBJ2-1
v_call: TRBV11-2
clone_size: many

cdr3_nt: TGTGCCAGCAGTGAACAAATGCCAGGAAATAATTCACCCCTCCACTTT
cdr3_aa: CASSEQMPGNNSPLHF
d_call: -
j_call: TRBJ1-6
v_call: TRBV6-1
clone_size: many

cdr3_nt: TGTGCCAGCAGCTTAGTCCAGGGAAGGGGCAATCAGCCCCAGCATTTT
cdr3_aa: CASSLVQGRGNQPQHF
d_call: -
j_call: TRBJ1-5
v_call: TRBV7-2
clone_size: many

cdr3_nt: TGTGCCAGCAGTTTAGATGCCGTGGCAGGGTTGCGACAGCCCCAGCATTTT
cdr3_aa: CASSLDAVAGLRQPQHF
d_call: -
j_call: TRBJ1-5
v_call: TRBV12-3/TRBV12-4
clone_size: many

cdr3_nt: TGTGCCAGCAGTCATACTAGCGGGATCTACAATGAGCAGTTCTTC
cdr3_aa: CASSHTSGIYNEQFF
d_call: TRBD2
j_call: TRBJ2-1
v_call: TRBV12-3/TRBV12-4
clone_size: many

cdr3_nt: TGCGCCAGCAGCCTAGGGCGGAGCGGGACTGGCACAGATACGCAGTATTTT
cdr3_aa: CASSLGRSGTGTDTQYF
d_call: TRBD2
j_call: TRBJ2-3
v_call: TRBV4-3
clone_size: many

cdr3_nt: TGCGCCAGCACAACCGGGACCGCCGGGGGCGAGCAGTACTTC
cdr3_aa: CASTTGTAGGEQYF
d_call: -
j_call: TRBJ2-7
v_call: TRBV23-1
clone_size: many

cdr3_nt: TGTGCCAGCAGCCTCCAACGTTCCGAGCAGTTCTTC
cdr3_aa: CASSLQRSEQFF
d_call: -
j_call: TRBJ2-1
v_call: TRBV4-3
clone_size: many

cdr3_nt: TGTGCCAGCAGCTTAGGGGGACCCAACTATGGCTACACCTTC
cdr3_aa: CASSLGGPNYGYTF
d_call: -
j_call: TRBJ1-2
v_call: TRBV7-2
clone_size: many

cdr3_nt: TGCGCCAGCAGCCAAGACAGGGGGGAGACCCAGTACTTC
cdr3_aa: CASSQDRGETQYF
d_call: TRBD1
j_call: TRBJ2-5
v_call: TRBV4-3
clone_size: many

cdr3_nt: TGTGCCAGCAGACCTACGACAGTACGGTGGAAACTGTTTTTT
cdr3_aa: CASRPTTVRWKLFF
d_call: -
j_call: TRBJ2-2
v_call: TRBV2
clone_size: many

cdr3_nt: TGTGCCAGCAGTGAAGAGGGGAGAGCGGCCCAGCATTTT
cdr3_aa: CASSEEGRAAQHF
d_call: -
j_call: TRBJ1-5
v_call: TRBV2
clone_size: many

cdr3_nt: TGTGCCAGCACCGTACGGGTCCCGGGTACGCAGTATTTT
cdr3_aa: CASTVRVPGTQYF
d_call: -
j_call: TRBJ2-3
v_call: TRBV28
clone_size: many

cdr3_nt: TGTGCCAGCAGCTTGCTAGCCGGGAGGCGTAGCGATGAGCAGTTCTTC
cdr3_aa: CASSLLAGRRSDEQFF
d_call: TRBD2
j_call: TRBJ2-1
v_call: TRBV7-3
clone_size: medium-sized

cdr3_nt: TGTGCCAGCAGGTCGGGACAGGACGATGGCTACACCTTC
cdr3_aa: CASRSGQDDGYTF
d_call: TRBD1
j_call: TRBJ1-2
v_call: TRBV2
clone_size: many

cdr3_nt: TGCGCCAGCAGCATGTCGGGAGGTTCCGATACGCAGTATTTT
cdr3_aa: CASSMSGGSDTQYF
d_call: TRBD2
j_call: TRBJ2-3
v_call: TRBV10-1
clone_size: many

cdr3_nt: TGTGCCAGCAGTTCCCTAGCCCCCCGGGGTGCTGGGGCCAACGTCCTGACTTTC
cdr3_aa: CASSSLAPRGAGANVLTF
d_call: -
j_call: TRBJ2-6
v_call: TRBV6-2/TRBV6-3
clone_size: once

cdr3_nt: TGCAGCGTTACACCCAGCTCCTACAATGAGCAGTTCTTC
cdr3_aa: CSVTPSSYNEQFF
d_call: -
j_call: TRBJ2-1
v_call: TRBV29-1
clone_size: -

cdr3_nt: TGTGCCAGCAGCCAAGTTACCGGGACAGGGAACTATGGCTACACCTTC
cdr3_aa: CASSQVTGTGNYGYTF
d_call: TRBD1
j_call: TRBJ1-2
v_call: TRBV3-1
clone_size: many

cdr3_nt: TGTGCCAGCAGCCCTAGACAGGGATTCTACTACAATGAGCAGTTCTTC
cdr3_aa: CASSPRQGFYYNEQFF
d_call: TRBD1
j_call: TRBJ2-1
v_call: TRBV7-9
clone_size: few

cdr3_nt: TGTGCCAGCAGCAGAGAGAATAGCAATCAGCCCCAGCATTTT
cdr3_aa: CASSRENSNQPQHF
d_call: -
j_call: TRBJ1-5
v_call: TRBV2
clone_size: many

cdr3_nt: TGTGCCAGCAGTCCCGGGACGGCTGAAGAGACCCAGTACTTC
cdr3_aa: CASSPGTAEETQYF
d_call: -
j_call: TRBJ2-5
v_call: TRBV6-6
clone_size: many